Sequencing of this T cell receptor beta chain was carried out in a study of coeliac disease. Regarding the study as a whole: Control samples showed higher TRB and TRG clonality than intraepithelial and lamina propria samples in active celiac disease.

Regarding this clone: Its antigen is not identified.

Libraries were prepared by immunoSEQ multiplex PCR; TCRdb keeps only in-frame clonotypes and omits some of them. The sample holds some 4,000 clones, roughly 68% seen once. The sequence came from a woman aged 60-70 years with active celiac disease. Material: intraepithelial lymphocytes from the gut.

The chain's CDR3 is CASSYSNRGYEKLFF. The CDR3 DNA is TGTGCCAGCAGTTACTCGAACAGGGGTTATGAAAAACTGTTTTTT. The rearrangement joins TRBV6-5 to TRBJ1-4; 7 bases align to TRBD1. The V segment lost 0 bases and the J segment 6 bases; nucleotides outside the gene matches: 4. The CDR3 has 15 amino acids. Looked up from germline, CDR1 is MNHEY and CDR2 is SVGAGI.